These 28 T cell receptor beta chains were all obtained from the same sample, sequenced in a study of response to subunit inactivated influenza vaccine. TCRdb recomputed calls from the RT-PCR reads with MiXCR, one row per CDR3 protein. The top ten hold roughly a tenth of the sample, which has about 570,000 distinct CDR3 sequences, 10% to 15% seen once. The input for sequencing was PBMCs from blood, taken on the day of vaccination. The receptors were sampled from a man aged 45-60 years who received an inactivated influenza vaccine.

This chain links TRBV13 with TRBJ2-1; 12 bases fit TRBD2. Looked up from germline, CDR1 is PRHDT and CDR2 is FYEKMQ (reference sequence). The CDR3 covers 16 residues. Trimming removed 5 bases from V and 5 bases from J; junction bases left unmatched: 7. The CDR3 sequence is CASSHPSGGVDNEQFF. The CDR3 DNA reads TGTGCCAGCAGCCACCCTAGCGGGGGGGTCGACAATGAGCAGTTCTTC.

This clonotype has just a few counts. The chain uses TRBV28 and TRBJ2-1; D is undetermined. CDR1 is MDHEN, CDR2 SYDVKM, per germline. V was shortened by 5 bases and J by 7 bases, with 12 bases between the two germline ends. This CDR3 is built from 13 residues. CDR3 amino acids: CASSTANWNEQFF. The CDR3 DNA reads TGTGCCAGCAGTACTGCCAACTGGAATGAGCAGTTCTTC.

The table lists this clonotype with many counts. This chain joins TRBV12-3 or TRBV12-4 and TRBJ2-3; the match to TRBD1 covers 8 bases. With 6 bases clipped from V and 0 bases from J, the junction kept 5 bases outside the gene matches. The CDR3 has 15 amino acids. CDR3: CASSHRTGSTDTQYF. The CDR3 bases are TGTGCCAGCAGCCACCGGACAGGGAGCACAGATACGCAGTATTTT.

The J gene is TRBJ1-2, the V gene TRBV7-8; D not certain. The V end was cut by 4 bases, the J end by 4 bases, with 13 bases between. Germline values: CDR1 SGHVS, CDR2 FQNEAQ. This CDR3 has 14 residues. The CDR3 region is CASSSTVVGYGYTF. DNA of the CDR3: TGTGCCAGCAGCTCCACGGTTGTGGGCTATGGCTACACCTTC.

The genes are TRBV19 and TRBJ2-3, with 9 bases lining up with TRBD1. The junction had 4 bases not matched to a gene; V was cut back by 6 bases and J by 0 bases. From germline, CDR1 is LNHDA and CDR2 SQIVND (reference sequence). This CDR3 is built from 15 residues. The CDR3 spells CASRTGTGSTDTQYF. CDR3 DNA sequence: TGTGCCAGTAGAACCGGGACAGGGAGCACAGATACGCAGTATTTT.

The table lists this clonotype with a few counts. This chain connects TRBV12-3 or TRBV12-4 to TRBJ2-5, with TRBD2 matching 13 bases. This CDR3 contains 16 residues. Germline trimming cut 3 bases from V and 5 bases from J; bases unmatched to any gene: 6. The chain's CDR3 is CASSFRTSGGTETQYF. The CDR3 DNA reads as TGTGCCAGCAGTTTCCGGACTAGCGGGGGTACCGAGACCCAGTACTTC.

This chain uses TRBV2 with TRBJ2-1; 7 bases align to TRBD1. The germline V gene has CDR1 SNHLY and CDR2 FYNNEI. CDR3 length: 13 amino acids. The V gene end was trimmed by 7 bases and the J gene end by 4 bases; junction bases not matched to a gene: 4. CDR3 coding DNA: TGTGCCAGCACGGGACAGTCGTACAATGAGCAGTTCTTC. This gives the protein CASTGQSYNEQFF.

This clonotype was observed a handful of times. V usage is TRBV6-1 and J usage is TRBJ2-7; D remains unclear. The germline CDR1 and CDR2 sequences are MNHNS and SASEGT. With 10 bases removed from V and 3 bases from J, the gap between germline ends came to 16 bases. This CDR3 contains 13 residues. The CDR3 reads CATRQAAIYEQYF. CDR3 nucleotide sequence: TGTGCCACCCGCCAAGCCGCGATCTACGAGCAGTACTTC.

The chain is built from TRBV19 and TRBJ2-5; 7 nucleotides match TRBD1. The length of the CDR3 is 14 residues. Germline CDR1 and CDR2: LNHDA and SQIVND (reference sequence). With V trimmed by 10 bases and J by 5 bases, 13 bases remained unmatched. CDR3 bases: TGTGCCATCGGGGACAGTGCGCGAGGGGAGACCCAGTACTTC. Translated, it gives CAIGDSARGETQYF. Variable domain in full (rest from reference TRBV19 and TRBJ2-5): DGGITQSPKYLFRKEGQNVTLSCEQNLNHDAMYWYRQDPGQGLRLIYYSQIVNDFQKGDIAEGYSVSREKKESFPLTVTSAQKNPTAFYLCAIGDSARGETQYFGPGTRLLVL.

This clonotype was counted many times. This rearrangement joins TRBV20-1 to TRBJ2-3; 7 bases align to TRBD1. V lost 3 bases to trimming and J lost 3 bases; unmatched junction nucleotides: 9. Looked up from germline, CDR1 is DFQATT and CDR2 is SNEGSKA (reference sequence). The CDR3 spans 15 residues. Written as DNA, the CDR3 is TGCAGTGCTAGCGATATTGGGACAGTTACAGATACGCAGTATTTT. Its translation: CSASDIGTVTDTQYF.

A few counts support this clonotype. The rearrangement joins TRBV28 to TRBJ1-5; D is unresolved. This CDR3 contains 12 residues. From germline, CDR1 is MDHEN and CDR2 SYDVKM. Trimming pared 3 bases from V and 5 bases from J, leaving 5 bases between. The CDR3 nucleotides are TGTGCCAGCAGTTTTGAGCATCAGCCCCAGCATTTT. Its translation: CASSFEHQPQHF.

A few counts support this clonotype. The V call is TRBV20-1, the J call TRBJ1-1, with unresolved D. Trimming took off 0 bases at V and 8 bases at J, with 7 bases between the two ends. Germline CDR1 is DFQATT and CDR2 is SNEGSKA (reference sequence). This CDR3 is 11 amino acids long. The CDR3, as DNA: TGCAGTGCTAGAGATCTCCCCGAAGCTTTCTTT. Its translation is CSARDLPEAFF.

The genes are TRBV5-1 and TRBJ1-6, with unresolved D. This CDR3 has 14 amino acids. Germline CDR1 is SGHRS and CDR2 is YFSETQ. Trimming pared 3 bases from V and 7 bases from J, leaving 11 bases between. The CDR3: CASSSRALNSPLHF. As DNA, the CDR3 is TGCGCCAGCAGCTCCCGGGCCCTAAATTCACCCCTCCACTTT.

This clonotype was counted many times. This sequence joins TRBV5-1 and TRBJ1-1; D might be TRBD1 (5 bases). CDR3 length equals 14 residues. Deletions cut 5 bases from V and 1 base from J, with 12 bases between. CDR1 is SGHRS and CDR2 is YFSETQ in the germline V gene. CDR3 nucleotide sequence: TGCGCCAGCAGTTTCTGGGACCCGAACACTGAAGCTTTCTTT. Translating it yields CASSFWDPNTEAFF.

This clonotype was picked up a small number of times. An end of the junction does not agree with germline; a read error may underlie this. The gene calls are TRBV7-8 and TRBJ1-1; D perhaps matches TRBD1 (6 bases). CDR3 length: 12 residues. Germline-derived CDR1 and CDR2 are SGHVS and FQNEAQ. In nucleotides, the CDR3 is TGCAGTTCCAGGGGCGTTGGCACTGAAGCTTTCTTT. Its translation: CSSRGVGTEAFF.

This clonotype came up a few times. The junction departs from the called germline gene at one end, perhaps through a read error. J is TRBJ2-1 and V is TRBV18; TRBD2 matches 7 bases. Germline V gene sequence: CDR1 KGHSH, CDR2 LQKENI. The CDR3 is 12 amino acids. The CDR3 protein is CASSPVRTSGIF. The CDR3 DNA reads TGTGCCAGCTCACCGGTCCGGACTAGTGGGATCTTC.

The rearrangement links TRBV5-4 to TRBJ2-7, with TRBD1 identical over 9 bases. Germline loops: CDR1 SGHNT, CDR2 YYREEE (reference sequence). V shed 4 bases and J 7 bases; nucleotides not matched to a gene: 15. The CDR3 loop spans 16 amino acids. The CDR3 coding sequence is TGTGCCAGCAGCCCGACGAGTCGACAGGGGGGAGGGGAGCAGTACTTC. Translation gives CASSPTSRQGGGEQYF.

Only a few counts were recorded for this clonotype. The chain has TRBV19 and TRBJ1-5, with D hard to call. The V end was cut by 5 bases, the J end by 6 bases, with 11 bases between. This CDR3 contains 13 residues. In germline, CDR1 is LNHDA, CDR2 SQIVND (reference sequence). This CDR3 is CASSHGVSQPQHF. The CDR3 region has the DNA TGTGCCAGTAGTCACGGGGTCAGTCAGCCCCAGCATTTT.

This clonotype was recorded a few times. The V call is TRBV4-3, the J call TRBJ1-2; tentatively, D is TRBD1 (5 bases). V lost 0 bases and J 4 bases, leaving 12 bases between the germline ends. The germline CDR1 and CDR2 sequences are LGHNA and YSLEER. This CDR3 has 15 amino acids. The CDR3 DNA reads TGCGCCAGCAGCCAAGATCCCGACAGATCCTATGGCTACACCTTC. Translation gives CASSQDPDRSYGYTF.

Written as DNA, the CDR3 is TGTGCCAGCAAGTCGGGGTCAGCCTACGAGCAGTACTTC. As protein: CASKSGSAYEQYF. This chain uses TRBV5-5 with TRBJ2-7; perhaps TRBD2 as D (5 bases). CDR1 SGHKS and CDR2 YYEKEE come from the germline V gene (reference sequence). The CDR3 extends over 13 amino acids. Trimming removed 6 bases at V and 2 bases at J, with 12 bases between.

This clonotype occurred a few times. The chain combines TRBV12-3 or TRBV12-4 with TRBJ2-3; D perhaps matches TRBD2 (6 bases). The CDR3 contains 16 residues. V lost 3 bases, J lost 2 bases, and 15 bases lay in between. CDR3 region: CASSFWGGGDTDTQYF. In DNA form, the CDR3 reads TGTGCCAGCAGTTTTTGGGGCGGAGGGGACACAGATACGCAGTATTTT.

In nucleotides, the CDR3 is TGTGCCAGCAGTCATTCGACAGGGCGGAACACCGGGGAGCTGTTTTTT. It encodes CASSHSTGRNTGELFF. The gene calls are TRBV12-3 or TRBV12-4 and TRBJ2-2; 7 bases line up with TRBD1. The CDR3 sequence is 16 residues long. J gave up 1 base and V 5 bases, and 7 bases lay outside the gene matches.

The gene calls are TRBV4-3 and TRBJ2-3; 10 nucleotides line up with TRBD2. The CDR3 runs to 17 residues. Trimming cost V 1 base and J 3 bases; bases outside gene matches: 7. Germline V gene sequence: CDR1 LGHNA, CDR2 YSLEER. The CDR3 is CASSQGLAGVVTDTQYF. DNA for the CDR3: TGCGCCAGCAGCCAAGGCCTAGCGGGAGTTGTAACAGATACGCAGTATTTT.

This clonotype was recorded many times. The V call is TRBV3-1, the J call TRBJ1-2, with a weak D call TRBD1 (6 bases). CDR1 is LGHDT, CDR2 YNNKEL, per germline (reference sequence). Between the trimmed V and J ends, which lost 4 bases and 5 bases, there was a span of 14 bases. The CDR3 is 14 residues long. DNA for the CDR3: TGTGCCAGCAGCCCGGGACACCGAACTTATGGCTACACCTTC. Protein sequence: CASSPGHRTYGYTF.

This clonotype was picked up many times. Written as DNA, the CDR3 is TGTGCCAGCTTTGGGACTCCGGGACAGACCTCCTACGAGCAGTACTTC. It specifies CASFGTPGQTSYEQYF. The chain combines TRBV6-2 or TRBV6-3 with TRBJ2-7; D may be TRBD1 (7 bases). V lost 8 bases and J 0 bases, leaving 20 bases between the germline ends. Per the germline V gene, CDR1 is MNHEY and CDR2 is SVGEGT. This CDR3 region has 16 residues.

This clonotype was observed at least ten times. The chain joins TRBV29-1 to TRBJ2-3; D is ambiguous. Germline lookup yields CDR1 SQVTM and CDR2 ANQGSEA. The CDR3 consists of 12 residues. V lost 5 bases and J lost 2, with 8 bases in between. As DNA, the CDR3 is TGCAGCGTTTCAGAGCACACAGATACGCAGTATTTT. Translated, it gives CSVSEHTDTQYF.

The rearrangement joins TRBV30 to TRBJ2-7, with a possible D match to TRBD1 (5 bases). The V and J ends lost 4 bases and 2 bases respectively, with 21 bases between them. The germline V gene encodes CDR1 GTSNPN and CDR2 SVGIG (reference sequence). There are 16 residues in the CDR3. DNA for the CDR3: TGTGCCTGGAAAGAAGCTGCAACAGGTTTAACCTACGAGCAGTACTTC. The encoded protein is CAWKEAATGLTYEQYF.

This rearrangement joins TRBV11-2 to TRBJ2-3; possible D gene TRBD2, 6 bases. CDR1 and CDR2 (germline): SGHAT, FQNNGV. This CDR3 has 18 residues. Trimming cost V 5 bases and J 0 bases, with 21 bases left between them. The CDR3 DNA is TGTGCCAGCAGCCAAAGGCGGATTCCTGCGGGGAGCACAGATACGCAGTATTTT. Amino acids: CASSQRRIPAGSTDTQYF.